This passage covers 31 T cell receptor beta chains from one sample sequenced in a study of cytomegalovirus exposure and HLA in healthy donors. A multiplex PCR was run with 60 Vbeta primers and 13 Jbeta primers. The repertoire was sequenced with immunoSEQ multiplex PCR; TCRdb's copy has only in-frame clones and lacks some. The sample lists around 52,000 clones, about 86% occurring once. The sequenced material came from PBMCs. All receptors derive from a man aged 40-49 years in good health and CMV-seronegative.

The CDR3 protein is CASSKTSGGTDTQYF. The CDR3 DNA sequence: TGTGCCAGCAGCAAAACTAGCGGGGGTACAGATACGCAGTATTTT. The chain has TRBV7-9 and TRBJ2-3; 11 positions agree with TRBD2. Germline assignment: CDR1 SEHNR and CDR2 FQNEAQ (reference sequence). The CDR3 covers 15 residues. After removal of 5 bases from V and 3 bases from J, the junction contained 4 bases not matched to a gene.

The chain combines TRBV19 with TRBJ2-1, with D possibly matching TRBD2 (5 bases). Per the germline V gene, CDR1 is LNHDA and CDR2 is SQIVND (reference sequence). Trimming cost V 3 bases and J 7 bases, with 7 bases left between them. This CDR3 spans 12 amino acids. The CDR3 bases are TGTGCCAGTAGTATTACGGGGAATGAGCAGTTCTTC. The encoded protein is CASSITGNEQFF.

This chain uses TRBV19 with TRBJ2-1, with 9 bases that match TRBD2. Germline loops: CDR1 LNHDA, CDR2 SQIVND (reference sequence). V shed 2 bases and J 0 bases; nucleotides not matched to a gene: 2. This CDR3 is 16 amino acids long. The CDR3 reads CASSILAGSSYNEQFF. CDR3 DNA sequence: TGTGCCAGTAGTATACTAGCGGGGAGCTCCTACAATGAGCAGTTCTTC.

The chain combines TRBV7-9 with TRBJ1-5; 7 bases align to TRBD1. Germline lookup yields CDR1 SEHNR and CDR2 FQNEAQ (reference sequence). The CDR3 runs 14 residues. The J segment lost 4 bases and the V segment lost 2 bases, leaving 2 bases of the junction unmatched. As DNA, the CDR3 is TGTGCCAGCAGCTTACCAGGGGGGAATCAGCCCCAGCATTTT. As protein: CASSLPGGNQPQHF.

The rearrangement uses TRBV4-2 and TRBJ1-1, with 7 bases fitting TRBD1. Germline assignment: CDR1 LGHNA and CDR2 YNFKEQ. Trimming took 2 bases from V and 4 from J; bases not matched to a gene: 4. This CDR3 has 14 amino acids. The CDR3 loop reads CASSQQGVGTEAFF. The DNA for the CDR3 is TGTGCCAGCAGCCAACAGGGGGTGGGCACTGAAGCTTTCTTT.

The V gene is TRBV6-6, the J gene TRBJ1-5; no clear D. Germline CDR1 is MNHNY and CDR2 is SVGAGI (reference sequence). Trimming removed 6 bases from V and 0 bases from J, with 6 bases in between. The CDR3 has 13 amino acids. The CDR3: CASRRDSNQPQHF. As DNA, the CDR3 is TGTGCCAGCAGGAGGGATAGCAATCAGCCCCAGCATTTT.

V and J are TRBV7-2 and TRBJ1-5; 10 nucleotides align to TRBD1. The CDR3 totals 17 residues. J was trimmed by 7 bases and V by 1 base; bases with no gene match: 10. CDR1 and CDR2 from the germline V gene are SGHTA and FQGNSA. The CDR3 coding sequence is TGTGCCAGCAGCTTAGAAGCCCCCGGGACAGGGGAGCAGCCCCAGCATTTT. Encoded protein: CASSLEAPGTGEQPQHF.

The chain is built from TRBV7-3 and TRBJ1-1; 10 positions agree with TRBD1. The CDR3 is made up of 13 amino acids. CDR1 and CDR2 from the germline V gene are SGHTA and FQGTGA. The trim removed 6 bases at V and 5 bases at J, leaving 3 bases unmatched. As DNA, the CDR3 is TGTGCCAGCAGAAGGACAGGGGGGACTGAAGCTTTCTTT. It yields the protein CASRRTGGTEAFF.

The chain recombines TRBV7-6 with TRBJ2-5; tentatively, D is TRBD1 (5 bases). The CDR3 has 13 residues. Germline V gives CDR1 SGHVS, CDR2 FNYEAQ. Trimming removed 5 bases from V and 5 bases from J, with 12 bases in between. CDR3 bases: TGTGCCAGCAGCAAGGGGATACAGGAGACCCAGTACTTC. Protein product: CASSKGIQETQYF. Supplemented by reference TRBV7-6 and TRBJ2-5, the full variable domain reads GAGVSQSPRYKVTKRGQDVALRCDPISGHVSLYWYRQALGQGPEFLTYFNYEAQQDKSGLPNDRFSAERPEGSISTLTIQRTEQRDSAMYRCASSKGIQETQYFGPGTRLLVL.

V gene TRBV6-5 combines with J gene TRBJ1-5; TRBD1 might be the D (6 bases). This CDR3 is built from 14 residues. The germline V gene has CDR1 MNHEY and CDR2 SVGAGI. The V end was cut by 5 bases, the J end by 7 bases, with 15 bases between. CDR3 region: CASSQQGIGQPQHF. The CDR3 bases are TGTGCCAGCAGTCAACAGGGAATCGGCCAGCCCCAGCATTTT.

The CDR3 bases are TGTGCCAGCAGAAGGGCGGGGGCGGCCAAAAACATTCAGTACTTC. Its protein is CASRRAGAAKNIQYF. This sequence joins TRBV6-1 and TRBJ2-4, with TRBD2 as a possible D gene (7 bases). There are 15 residues in the CDR3. V was shortened by 6 bases and J by 1 base, with 13 bases between the two germline ends. Per germline, CDR1 MNHNS and CDR2 SASEGT.

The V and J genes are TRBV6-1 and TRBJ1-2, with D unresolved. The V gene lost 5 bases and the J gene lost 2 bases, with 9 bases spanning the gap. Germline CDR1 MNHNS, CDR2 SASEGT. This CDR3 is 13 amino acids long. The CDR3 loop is CASSRVSNYGYTF. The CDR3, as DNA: TGTGCCAGCAGTCGGGTCAGCAACTATGGCTACACCTTC.

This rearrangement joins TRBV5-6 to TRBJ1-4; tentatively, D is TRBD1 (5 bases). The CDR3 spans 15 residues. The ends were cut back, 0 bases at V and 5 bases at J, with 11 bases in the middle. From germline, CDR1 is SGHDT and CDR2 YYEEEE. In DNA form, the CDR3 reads TGTGCCAGCAGCTTGGGGGGACTGGCGAATGAAAAACTGTTTTTT. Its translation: CASSLGGLANEKLFF.

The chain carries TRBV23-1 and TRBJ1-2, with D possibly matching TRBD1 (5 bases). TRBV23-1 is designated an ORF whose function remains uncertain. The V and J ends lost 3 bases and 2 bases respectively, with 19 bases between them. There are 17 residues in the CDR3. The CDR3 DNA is TGCGCCAGCAGTCACACCCTACGCGGGGCATTAAACTATGGCTACACCTTC. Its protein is CASSHTLRGALNYGYTF.

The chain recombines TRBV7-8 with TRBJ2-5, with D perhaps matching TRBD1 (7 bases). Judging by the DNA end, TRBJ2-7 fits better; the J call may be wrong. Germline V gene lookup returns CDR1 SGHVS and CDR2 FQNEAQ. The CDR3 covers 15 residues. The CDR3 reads CASSSRRDSFYEQYF. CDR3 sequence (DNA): TGTGCCAGCAGCTCTAGGCGGGACAGCTTCTACGAGCAGTACTTC.

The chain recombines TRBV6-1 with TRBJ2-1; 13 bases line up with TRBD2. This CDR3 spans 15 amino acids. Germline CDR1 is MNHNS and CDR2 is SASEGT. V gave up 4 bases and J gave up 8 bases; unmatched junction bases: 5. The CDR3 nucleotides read TGTGCCAGCAGTGGAACTAGCGGGGGGGACCATGAGCAGTTCTTC. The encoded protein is CASSGTSGGDHEQFF.

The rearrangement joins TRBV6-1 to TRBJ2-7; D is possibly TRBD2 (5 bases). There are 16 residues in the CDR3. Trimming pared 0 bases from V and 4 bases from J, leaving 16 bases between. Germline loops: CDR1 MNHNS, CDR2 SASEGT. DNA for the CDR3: TGTGCCAGCAGTGAAGCGCCGGGGAGCTTAGGGTACGAGCAGTACTTC. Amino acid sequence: CASSEAPGSLGYEQYF.

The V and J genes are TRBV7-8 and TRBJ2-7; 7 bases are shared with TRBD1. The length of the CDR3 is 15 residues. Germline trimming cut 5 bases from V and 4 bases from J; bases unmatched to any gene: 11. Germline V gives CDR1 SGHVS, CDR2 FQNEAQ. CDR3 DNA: TGTGCCAGCAGCCAGACAGGGTACCCACTGTACGAGCAGTACTTC. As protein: CASSQTGYPLYEQYF.

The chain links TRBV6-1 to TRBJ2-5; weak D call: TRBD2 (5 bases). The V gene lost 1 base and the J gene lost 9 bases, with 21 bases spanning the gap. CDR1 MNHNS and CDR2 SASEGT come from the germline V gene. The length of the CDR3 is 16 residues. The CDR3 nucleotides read TGTGCCAGCAGTGAAGGTCCGGGTGCGGGTCAAGACTCCCAGTACTTC. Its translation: CASSEGPGAGQDSQYF.

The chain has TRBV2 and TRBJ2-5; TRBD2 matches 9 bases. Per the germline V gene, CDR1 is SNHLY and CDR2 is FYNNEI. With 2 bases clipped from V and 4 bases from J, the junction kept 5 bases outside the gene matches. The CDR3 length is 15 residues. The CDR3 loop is CASSERTSAGETQYF. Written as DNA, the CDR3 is TGTGCCAGCAGTGAAAGGACTAGCGCTGGAGAGACCCAGTACTTC.

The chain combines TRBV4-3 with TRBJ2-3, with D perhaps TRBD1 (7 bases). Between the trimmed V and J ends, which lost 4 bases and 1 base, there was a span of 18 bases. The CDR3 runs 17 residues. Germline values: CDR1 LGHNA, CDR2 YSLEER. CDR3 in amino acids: CASSLIPGGTGTDTQYF. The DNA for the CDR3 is TGCGCCAGCAGCCTCATCCCTGGGGGGACAGGCACAGATACGCAGTATTTT.

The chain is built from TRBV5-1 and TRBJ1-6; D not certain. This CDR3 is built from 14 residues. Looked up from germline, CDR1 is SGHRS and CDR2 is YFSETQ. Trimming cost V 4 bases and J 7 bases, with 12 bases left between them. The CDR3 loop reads CASSREGLNSPLHF. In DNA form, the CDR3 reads TGCGCCAGCAGCCGCGAGGGTCTCAATTCACCCCTCCACTTT. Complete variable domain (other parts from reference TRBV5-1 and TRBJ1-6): KAGVTQTPRYLIKTRGQQVTLSCSPISGHRSVSWYQQTPGQGLQFLFEYFSETQRNKGNFPGRFSGRQFSNSRSEMNVSTLELGDSALYLCASSREGLNSPLHFGNGTRLTVT.

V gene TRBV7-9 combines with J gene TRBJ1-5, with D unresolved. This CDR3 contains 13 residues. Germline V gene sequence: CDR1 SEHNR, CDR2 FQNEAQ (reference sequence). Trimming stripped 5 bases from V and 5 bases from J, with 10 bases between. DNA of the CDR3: TGTGCCAGCAGCCAGATAGCGGATCAGCCCCAGCATTTT. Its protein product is CASSQIADQPQHF.

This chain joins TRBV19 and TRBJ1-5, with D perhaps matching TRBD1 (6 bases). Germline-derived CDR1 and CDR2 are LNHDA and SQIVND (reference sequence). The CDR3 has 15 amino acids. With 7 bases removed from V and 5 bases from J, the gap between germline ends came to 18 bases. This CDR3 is CASTKSGDIHQPQHF. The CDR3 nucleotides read TGTGCCAGTACTAAATCAGGGGACATCCATCAGCCCCAGCATTTT.

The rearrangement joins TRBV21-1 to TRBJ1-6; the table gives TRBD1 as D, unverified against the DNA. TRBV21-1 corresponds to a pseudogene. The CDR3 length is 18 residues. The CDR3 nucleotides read TGTGCCAGCAGCCCTCACACAGACAGGGGAAGAGGCAATTCACCCCTCCACTTT. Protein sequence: CASSPHTDRGRGNSPLHF.

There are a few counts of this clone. This CDR3 reads CASSPVGGAEMNTEAFF. The CDR3 DNA sequence: TGTGCCAGCAGCCCCGTCGGGGGGGCTGAGATGAACACTGAAGCTTTCTTT. This sequence joins TRBV5-6 and TRBJ1-1, with D possibly TRBD1 on 6 matching bases. The V gene lost 4 bases and the J gene lost 0 bases, with 19 bases spanning the gap. Germline V gene sequence: CDR1 SGHDT, CDR2 YYEEEE. CDR3 length: 17 amino acids.

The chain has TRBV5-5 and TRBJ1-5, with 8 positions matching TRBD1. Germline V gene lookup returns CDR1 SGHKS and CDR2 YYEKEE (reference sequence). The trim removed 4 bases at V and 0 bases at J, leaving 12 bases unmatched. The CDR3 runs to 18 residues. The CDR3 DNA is TGTGCCAGCAGCCCCGGACAGGGACTCCGATATAGCAATCAGCCCCAGCATTTT. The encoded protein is CASSPGQGLRYSNQPQHF.

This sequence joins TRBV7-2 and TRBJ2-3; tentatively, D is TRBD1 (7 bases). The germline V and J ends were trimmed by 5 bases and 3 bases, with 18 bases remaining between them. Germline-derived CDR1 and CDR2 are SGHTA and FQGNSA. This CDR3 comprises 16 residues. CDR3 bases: TGTGCCAGCAGCCCACGACAGGGAGGTTCGACAGATACGCAGTATTTT. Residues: CASSPRQGGSTDTQYF.

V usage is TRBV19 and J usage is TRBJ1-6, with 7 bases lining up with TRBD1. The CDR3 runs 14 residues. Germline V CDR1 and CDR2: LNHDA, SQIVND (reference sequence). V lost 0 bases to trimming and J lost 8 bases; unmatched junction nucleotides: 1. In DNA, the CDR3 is TGTGCCAGTAGTATAGACAGGGGGGATTCACCCCTCCACTTT. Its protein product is CASSIDRGDSPLHF.

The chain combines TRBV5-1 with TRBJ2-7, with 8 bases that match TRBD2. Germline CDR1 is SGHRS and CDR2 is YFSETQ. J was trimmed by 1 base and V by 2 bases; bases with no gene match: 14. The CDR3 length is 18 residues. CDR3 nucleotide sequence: TGCGCCAGCAGCTTAGTCCCGGGGAGCAGCGGGGGATCCTACGAGCAGTACTTC. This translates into CASSLVPGSSGGSYEQYF. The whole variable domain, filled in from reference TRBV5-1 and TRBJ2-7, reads KAGVTQTPRYLIKTRGQQVTLSCSPISGHRSVSWYQQTPGQGLQFLFEYFSETQRNKGNFPGRFSGRQFSNSRSEMNVSTLELGDSALYLCASSLVPGSSGGSYEQYFGPGTRLTVT.

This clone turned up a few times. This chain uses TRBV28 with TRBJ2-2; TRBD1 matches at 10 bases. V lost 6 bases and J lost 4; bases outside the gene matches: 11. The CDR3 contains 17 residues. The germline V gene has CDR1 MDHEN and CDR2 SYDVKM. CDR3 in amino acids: CASRADRGPGITGELFF. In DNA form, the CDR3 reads TGTGCCAGCAGAGCAGACAGGGGGCCGGGTATCACCGGGGAGCTGTTTTTT.